The sequence of this T cell receptor (beta chain) was determined in a study of shared clonotypes between healthy human individuals. CDR1 is SQVTM and CDR2 is ANQGSEA in the germline V gene. The CDR3 loop spans 16 amino acids. The ends were cut back, 8 bases at V and 3 bases at J, with 25 bases in the middle. Method: immunoSEQ multiplex PCR; TCRdb's copy keeps in-frame clones and lacks some. The sample yields a few million clones, more than 90% seen once. Specimen: naive CD4+ T cells sorted from blood. As for subset: CD45RA+ positively selected. The sequence was obtained from a man between 18 and 35 years old in good health. The V call is TRBV29-1, the J call TRBJ1-2; D is ambiguous. CDR3 coding DNA: TGCAGCACCGGCTCGTGGGGTTCGTTCGGGGACTATGGCTACACCTTC. Protein sequence: CSTGSWGSFGDYGYTF. The full variable domain, rest sourced from reference TRBV29-1 and TRBJ1-2, is SAVISQKPSRDICQRGTSLTIQCQVDSQVTMMFWYRQQPGQSLTLIATANQGSEATYESGFVIDKFPISRPNLTFSTLTVSNMSPEDSSIYLCSTGSWGSFGDYGYTFGSGTRLTVV.